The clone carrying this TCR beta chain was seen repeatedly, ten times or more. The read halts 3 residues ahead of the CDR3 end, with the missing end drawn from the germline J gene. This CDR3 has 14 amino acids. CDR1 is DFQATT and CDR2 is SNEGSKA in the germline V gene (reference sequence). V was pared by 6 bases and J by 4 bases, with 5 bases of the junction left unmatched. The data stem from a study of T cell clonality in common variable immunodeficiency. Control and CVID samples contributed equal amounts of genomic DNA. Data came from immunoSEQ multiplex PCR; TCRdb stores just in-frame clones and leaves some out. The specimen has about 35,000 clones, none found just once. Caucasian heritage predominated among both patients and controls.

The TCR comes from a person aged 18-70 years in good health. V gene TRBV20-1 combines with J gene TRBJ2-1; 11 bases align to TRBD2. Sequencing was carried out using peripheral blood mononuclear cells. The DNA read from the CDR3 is TGCAGTGCATCCGTAGCGGGAGGGTACAATGAG. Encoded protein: CSASVAGGYNE. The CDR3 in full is CSASVAGGYNEQFF.